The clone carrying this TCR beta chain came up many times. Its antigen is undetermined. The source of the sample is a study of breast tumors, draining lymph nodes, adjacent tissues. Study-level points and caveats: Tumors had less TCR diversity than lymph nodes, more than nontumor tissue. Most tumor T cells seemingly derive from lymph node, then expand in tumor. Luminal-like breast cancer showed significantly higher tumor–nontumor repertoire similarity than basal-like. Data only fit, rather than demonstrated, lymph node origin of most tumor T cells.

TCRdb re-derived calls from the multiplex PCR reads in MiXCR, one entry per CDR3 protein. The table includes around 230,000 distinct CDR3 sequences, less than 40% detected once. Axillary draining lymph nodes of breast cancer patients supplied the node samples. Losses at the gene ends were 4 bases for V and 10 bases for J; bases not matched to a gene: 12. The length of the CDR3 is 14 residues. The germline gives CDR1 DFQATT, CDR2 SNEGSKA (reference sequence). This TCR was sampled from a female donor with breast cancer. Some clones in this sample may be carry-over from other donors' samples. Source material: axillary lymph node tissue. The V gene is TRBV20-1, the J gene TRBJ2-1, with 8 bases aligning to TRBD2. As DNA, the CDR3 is TGCAGTGCTATTGCGGGAGGTGCCCTGGGGGAGCAGTTCTTC. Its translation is CSAIAGGALGEQFF.